Listed below are T cell receptor beta chains from one sample, sequenced in a study of blood T cell repertoires in COVID-19. Sequencing was performed with immunoSEQ multiplex PCR; in TCRdb, only in-frame clones are kept and a portion is missing. This table holds approximately 350,000 clones, about 89% found once. Sequencing input: peripheral blood. The source of these receptors is a man between 40 and 49 years old with acute or convalescent COVID-19. CDR3s include the opening cysteine and the closing phenylalanine or tryptophan.

J: TRBJ2-1
V: TRBV27
CDR3: CASSFFREAYNEQFF

J: TRBJ1-3
V: TRBV10-3
CDR3: CAISEVSSGNTIYF

J: TRBJ1-5
V: TRBV28
CDR3: CASSLDSRTGAQHF

J: TRBJ1-3
V: TRBV7-9
CDR3: CASSLVTPGNTIYF

J: TRBJ2-2
V: TRBV4-3
CDR3: CASSQDPRNTGELFF

J: TRBJ1-1
V: TRBV3-1/TRBV3-2
CDR3: CASSQDPGRIGAFF

J: TRBJ2-7
V: TRBV7-9
CDR3: CASTTGAGNLYEQYF

J: TRBJ1-3
V: TRBV2
CDR3: CASTLNSGNTIYF

J: TRBJ2-7
V: TRBV6-1
CDR3: CASSETGQGIDEQYF

J: TRBJ2-1
V: TRBV27
CDR3: CASGFRGGDEQFF

J: TRBJ2-7
V: TRBV6-6
CDR3: CASSRPRTGPSSYEQYF

J: TRBJ2-7
V: TRBV6-5
CDR3: CASSRTGEYEQYF

J: TRBJ2-1
V: TRBV5-8
CDR3: CASSLAPTGPEQFF

J: TRBJ2-7
V: TRBV11-3
CDR3: CASSGEYEQYF

J: TRBJ2-2
V: TRBV20-1
CDR3: CSASLQGSTGELFF

J: TRBJ2-1
V: TRBV3-1/TRBV3-2
CDR3: CASSHLREIPNEQFF

J: TRBJ1-5
V: TRBV3-1/TRBV3-2
CDR3: CASTRGREQPQHF

J: TRBJ1-1
V: TRBV2
CDR3: CASSESRATEAFF

J: TRBJ1-3
V: TRBV18
CDR3: CASSLSMDRAGNTIYF

J: TRBJ1-4
V: TRBV7-8
CDR3: CASSSRRIRRFEKLFF

J: TRBJ2-7
V: TRBV7-9
CDR3: CASSRGGLLAGYEQYF